This TCR beta chain was recovered during a study of identical twins. Trimming took off 0 bases at V and 6 bases at J, with 21 bases between the two ends. CDR3 length: 17 residues. Per germline, CDR1 LNHNV and CDR2 YYDKDF (reference sequence). Study findings and constraints: In drawing conclusions, the study used cross-sectional statistical analysis and did not follow the same donors. Researchers caution that invariant MAIT and iNKT cells could partly confound zero-insertion analyses. Reduced insertions were recorded for abundant cord blood beta clonotypes, with no such pattern in memory repertoires.

TCRdb reanalysed the 5' RACE reads using MiXCR and keeps one entry per CDR3 protein. The table shows 420,000 or so distinct CDR3 sequences, with around 18% occurring only once. In this sample, this clonotype turned up a few times. Antigen specificity is unknown. This chain joins TRBV15 and TRBJ2-7; tentative D call: TRBD2 (6 bases). This sequence was found in a man aged 45 to 65 in good health. Sequences were obtained from naive T cells sorted from blood. This CDR3 reads CATSRDNPGSRGGEQYF. CDR3 nucleotides: TGTGCCACCAGCAGAGATAACCCGGGGTCCCGGGGAGGCGAGCAGTACTTC.